This TCR beta chain was sequenced for a study of spatial heterogeneity in lung cancer. Regarding the study as a whole: Within tumors, counts of expanded alpha and beta TCRs tracked tumor mutation counts.

As to time point: sample taken at primary tumor resection. The CDR3 has 11 amino acids. Germline CDR1 reads MDHEN; CDR2 reads SYDVKM. The V end was cut by 6 bases, the J end by 10 bases, with 12 bases between. This clonotype is large. Its antigen is currently unknown. TCRdb re-called the 5' RACE reads with MiXCR, one entry per CDR3 protein. The sample includes some 3,000 distinct CDR3 sequences, 35% of them seen just once. The receptor's source is a female donor with early-stage non-small cell lung cancer. The chain employs TRBV28 and TRBJ2-5; D is uncertain. This specimen was lung tumor tissue, taken at surgery. CDR3 region: CASSPRRGQYF. CDR3 bases: TGTGCCAGCAGCCCCCGACGCGGCCAGTACTTC.